The 14 T cell receptor beta chains below were found in one sample sequenced in a study of CD8 T cells in Susac syndrome. RNA amounts of about 0.45 to 1 ug underwent reverse transcription with random hexamers. TCRdb re-called the immunoSEQ multiplex PCR reads with MiXCR, one entry per CDR3 protein. Of a few hundred thousand distinct CDR3 sequences detected, about 95% appear once; the ten largest clones hold roughly 0.1%. The sample comprised CD4+ T cells from PBMCs. These receptors all stem from a human donor with multiple sclerosis.

J is TRBJ2-3 and V is TRBV18; the match to TRBD1 covers 8 bases. The length of the CDR3 is 15 residues. Germline lookup yields CDR1 KGHSH and CDR2 LQKENI. V lost 2 bases to trimming and J lost 4 bases; unmatched junction nucleotides: 5. The CDR3 reads CASSPGTGKADTQYF. CDR3 DNA: TGTGCCAGCTCACCAGGGACAGGAAAGGCAGATACGCAGTATTTT. The whole variable domain, filled in from reference TRBV18 and TRBJ2-3, reads NAGVMQNPRHLVRRRGQEARLRCSPMKGHSHVYWYRQLPEEGLKFMVYLQKENIIDESGMPKERFSAEFPKEGPSILRIQQVVRGDSAAYFCASSPGTGKADTQYFGPGTRLTVL.

The CDR3 reads CASTARLGQPQHF. The CDR3 DNA sequence: TGTGCCAGCACAGCAAGGCTAGGTCAGCCCCAGCATTTT. The genes are TRBV12-3 or TRBV12-4 and TRBJ1-5; D uncertain. The CDR3 contains 13 residues. V lost 7 bases and J 6 bases, leaving 13 bases between the germline ends.

The CDR3 here is CSARDRVRGNMNTEAFF. As DNA, the CDR3 is TGCAGTGCTAGAGATCGAGTCAGGGGGAACATGAACACTGAAGCTTTCTTT. The V and J genes are TRBV20-1 and TRBJ1-1; 7 nucleotides match TRBD1. The CDR3 contains 17 residues. Germline V CDR1 and CDR2: DFQATT, SNEGSKA (reference sequence). Trimming took 0 bases from V and 0 from J; bases not matched to a gene: 10.

This clonotype was seen a single time. V gene TRBV24-1 combines with J gene TRBJ2-5; 8 nucleotides line up with TRBD1. V lost 3 bases and J lost 3; bases outside the gene matches: 2. This CDR3 is 14 amino acids long. Germline V gene lookup returns CDR1 KGHDR and CDR2 SFDVKD. CDR3 sequence reads: CATSDGQGKETQYF. In DNA form, the CDR3 reads TGTGCCACCAGTGATGGACAGGGAAAAGAGACCCAGTACTTC.

This chain connects TRBV28 to TRBJ1-1, with a tentative D call TRBD1 (6 bases). V gave up 8 bases and J gave up 0 bases, with 13 bases separating them. In germline, CDR1 is MDHEN, CDR2 SYDVKM. This CDR3 comprises 14 residues. For the CDR3, the DNA is TGTGCCAGCGTTCCAGGGGACATGAACACTGAAGCTTTCTTT. This sequence encodes CASVPGDMNTEAFF.

The chain couples TRBV12-5 to TRBJ2-5; D ambiguous. The germline V gene has CDR1 LGHNT and CDR2 FRNRAP. The CDR3 has 12 residues. Between the trimmed V and J ends, which lost 6 bases and 5 bases, there was a span of 10 bases. The CDR3 reads CASGELWETQYF. In nucleotides, the CDR3 is TGTGCTAGTGGGGAATTATGGGAGACCCAGTACTTC. Looking up the rest from reference TRBV12-5 and TRBJ2-5 gives the full variable domain: DARVTQTPRHKVTEMGQEVTMRCQPILGHNTVFWYRQTMMQGLELLAYFRNRAPLDDSGMPKDRFSAEMPDATLATLKIQPSEPRDSAVYFCASGELWETQYFGPGTRLLVL.

CDR3 residues: CASSFLRTGGNSPLHF. Written as DNA, the CDR3 is TGTGCCAGCAGTTTCCTACGGACAGGGGGTAATTCACCCCTCCACTTT. V is TRBV27 and J is TRBJ1-6; 10 bases align to TRBD1. The germline V gene encodes CDR1 MNHEY and CDR2 SMNVEV (reference sequence). The CDR3 has 16 residues. V was pared by 3 bases and J by 6 bases, with 5 bases of the junction left unmatched.

This clonotype was detected only once. The chain couples TRBV6-2 or TRBV6-3 to TRBJ2-5; TRBD2 matches at 8 bases. The V and J ends lost 4 bases and 5 bases, in that order; junction bases with no gene match: 12. The CDR3 totals 16 residues. Germline CDR1 reads MNHEY; CDR2 reads SVGEGT. The CDR3 region has the DNA TGTGCCAGCAGTTCACTACGGGGGGGCAGCCGGGAGACCCAGTACTTC. It translates to CASSSLRGGSRETQYF.

This clonotype was observed a single time. The gene calls are TRBV29-1 and TRBJ2-3; D assignment may be TRBD1 or TRBD2 (6 bases each). Germline assignment: CDR1 SQVTM and CDR2 ANQGSEA. V lost 6 bases to trimming and J lost 3 bases, with 19 bases between them. CDR3 length: 15 amino acids. CDR3 protein: CSVGPGGGLTDTQYF. The CDR3 DNA reads as TGCAGCGTGGGGCCCGGGGGCGGATTAACAGATACGCAGTATTTT.

The chain recombines TRBV10-3 with TRBJ1-5, with D perhaps matching TRBD1 (6 bases). Germline CDR1 ENHRY, CDR2 SYGVKD. Trimming cost V 4 bases and J 5 bases, with 12 bases left between them. This CDR3 is 14 amino acids long. The CDR3: CAISGTGIHQPQHF. The DNA of the CDR3 is TGTGCCATCAGTGGAACAGGGATACATCAGCCCCAGCATTTT.

V gene TRBV5-1 combines with J gene TRBJ2-7; no clear D gene. Trimming removed 1 base from V and 11 bases from J, with 13 bases in between. Germline loops: CDR1 SGHRS, CDR2 YFSETQ. This CDR3 has 12 amino acids. The CDR3 here is CASSLRTDDKYF. In nucleotides, the CDR3 is TGCGCCAGCAGCTTGCGAACGGACGATAAGTACTTC.

The V and J genes are TRBV2 and TRBJ2-7, with TRBD2 matching over 12 bases. The CDR3 is 13 residues long. CDR1 is SNHLY, CDR2 FYNNEI, per germline. The junction had 11 bases not matched to a gene; V was cut back by 11 bases and J by 9 bases. The chain's CDR3 is CARSSGRADTQYF. CDR3 sequence (DNA): TGTGCCCGATCTAGCGGGAGGGCCGATACGCAGTACTTC.

The CDR3 spells CASSSTTSGNYEQYF. The CDR3 DNA reads TGTGCCAGCAGCTCTACGACTAGCGGGAACTACGAGCAGTACTTC. The chain links TRBV7-8 to TRBJ2-7; 11 positions match TRBD2. V was clipped by 4 bases and J by 3 bases; unmatched bases: 5. Germline V gene sequence: CDR1 SGHVS, CDR2 FQNEAQ. The CDR3 sequence is 15 residues long.

The gene calls are TRBV29-1 and TRBJ2-1; D might be TRBD1 (6 bases). The CDR3 has 15 residues. V was cut by 3 bases and J by 6 bases, with 18 bases left in between. Germline V gene data show CDR1 as SQVTM and CDR2 as ANQGSEA. In DNA, the CDR3 is TGCAGCGTTGAGCCGCCACAGGGACCAGTCAATGAGCAGTTCTTC. Translation gives CSVEPPQGPVNEQFF.